Given below is one T cell receptor beta chain in context. No antigen is known for it. The record originates from a study of T cell responses to AZD1222 COVID-19 vaccine. General study findings and limits: The span of vaccine-associated CD4 TCRs extended across spike, with dominance at 160-218 and 743-854. Females made up more of the donors, who were largely white British, and clonal diversity may have come out too low.

Sequenced by immunoSEQ multiplex PCR; TCRdb stores in-frame clones only, minus some. Of some 120,000 clones listed, 80% to 90% are singletons. The receptor was derived from an adult in good health. Sequenced material: peripheral blood, taken on day 0 of AZD1222 vaccination.

CDR3 DNA: TGTGCCAGCAGTTTGCGCGTGGCAGGGGCTAATCAGCCCCAGCATTTT. Its protein product is CASSLRVAGANQPQHF. The rearrangement joins TRBV28 to TRBJ1-5, with a tentative D call TRBD1 (6 bases). V was cut by 3 bases and J by 4 bases, with 16 bases left in between. This CDR3 spans 16 amino acids. CDR1 and CDR2 (germline): MDHEN, SYDVKM.